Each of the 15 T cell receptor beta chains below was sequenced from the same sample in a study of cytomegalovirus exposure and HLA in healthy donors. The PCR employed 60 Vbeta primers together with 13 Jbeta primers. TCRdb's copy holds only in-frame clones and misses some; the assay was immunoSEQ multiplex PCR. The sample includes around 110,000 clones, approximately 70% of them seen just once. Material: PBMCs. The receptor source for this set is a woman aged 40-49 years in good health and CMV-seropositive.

CDR3 protein: CASSVGLAAPSYEQYF. CDR3 DNA sequence: TGTGCCAGCAGCGTAGGGCTAGCGGCCCCCTCCTACGAGCAGTACTTC. The J gene is TRBJ2-7, the V gene TRBV9; 7 nucleotides match TRBD2. The V and J ends lost 0 bases and 0 bases, in that order; junction bases with no gene match: 6. The CDR3 runs 16 residues. Germline CDR1 is SGDLS and CDR2 is YYNGEE. Supplemented by reference TRBV9 and TRBJ2-7, the full variable domain reads DSGVTQTPKHLITATGQRVTLRCSPRSGDLSVYWYQQSLDQGLQFLIQYYNGEERAKGNILERFSAQQFPDLHSELNLSSLELGDSALYFCASSVGLAAPSYEQYFGPGTRLTVT.

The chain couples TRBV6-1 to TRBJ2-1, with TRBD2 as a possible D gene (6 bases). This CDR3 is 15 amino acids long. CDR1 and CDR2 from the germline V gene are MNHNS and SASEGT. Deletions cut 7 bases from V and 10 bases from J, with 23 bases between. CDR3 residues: CASTYSGTTQREQFF. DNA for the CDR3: TGTGCCAGCACGTATAGCGGAACCACCCAGCGGGAGCAGTTCTTC.

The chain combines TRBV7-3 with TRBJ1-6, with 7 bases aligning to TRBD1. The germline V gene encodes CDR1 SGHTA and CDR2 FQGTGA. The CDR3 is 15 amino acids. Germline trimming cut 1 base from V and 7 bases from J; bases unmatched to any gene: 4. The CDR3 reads CASSLNTRGNSPLHF. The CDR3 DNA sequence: TGTGCCAGCAGCTTAAATACCAGGGGGAATTCACCCCTCCACTTT.

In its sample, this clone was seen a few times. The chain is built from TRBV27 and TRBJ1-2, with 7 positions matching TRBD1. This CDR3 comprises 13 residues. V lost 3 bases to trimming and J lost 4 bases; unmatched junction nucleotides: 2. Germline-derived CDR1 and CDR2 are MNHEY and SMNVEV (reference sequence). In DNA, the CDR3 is TGTGCCAGCAGTTTTCACAGGGGCTATGGCTACACCTTC. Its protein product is CASSFHRGYGYTF.

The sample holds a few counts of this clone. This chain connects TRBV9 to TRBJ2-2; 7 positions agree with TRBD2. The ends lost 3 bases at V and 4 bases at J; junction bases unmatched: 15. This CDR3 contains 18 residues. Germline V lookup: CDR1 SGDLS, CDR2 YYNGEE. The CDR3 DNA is TGTGCCAGCAGCGCAAACCCGGGGAGGGTATGGGGCACCGGGGAGCTGTTTTTT. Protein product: CASSANPGRVWGTGELFF.

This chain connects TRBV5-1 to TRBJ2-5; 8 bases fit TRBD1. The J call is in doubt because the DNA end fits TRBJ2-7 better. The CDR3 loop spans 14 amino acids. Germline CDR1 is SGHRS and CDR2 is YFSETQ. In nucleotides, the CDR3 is TGCGCCAGCAGCTTCGGGACAGGAACCTACGAGCAGTACTTC. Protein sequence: CASSFGTGTYEQYF.

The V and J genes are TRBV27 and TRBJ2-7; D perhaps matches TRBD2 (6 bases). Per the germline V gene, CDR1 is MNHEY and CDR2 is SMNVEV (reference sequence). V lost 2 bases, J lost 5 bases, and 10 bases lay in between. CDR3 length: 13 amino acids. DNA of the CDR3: TGTGCCAGCAGTTTACGCGGGAAAGACGAGCAGTACTTC. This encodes CASSLRGKDEQYF.

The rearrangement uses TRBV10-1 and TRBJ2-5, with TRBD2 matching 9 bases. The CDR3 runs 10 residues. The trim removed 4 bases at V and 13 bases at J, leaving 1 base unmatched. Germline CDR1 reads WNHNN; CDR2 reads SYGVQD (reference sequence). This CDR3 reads CASSGTSAYF. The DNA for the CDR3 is TGCGCCAGCAGTGGGACTAGCGCGTACTTC.

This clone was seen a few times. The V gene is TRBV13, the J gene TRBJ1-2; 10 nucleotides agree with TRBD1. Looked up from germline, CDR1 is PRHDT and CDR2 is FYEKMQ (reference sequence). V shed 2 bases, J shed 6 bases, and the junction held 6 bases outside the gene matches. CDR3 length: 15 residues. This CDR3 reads CASSLRTTGGNGYTF. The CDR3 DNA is TGTGCCAGCAGCTTAAGAACGACAGGGGGCAATGGCTACACCTTC. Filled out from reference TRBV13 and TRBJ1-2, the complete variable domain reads AAGVIQSPRHLIKEKRETATLKCYPIPRHDTVYWYQQGPGQDPQFLISFYEKMQSDKGSIPDRFSAQQFSDYHSELNMSSLELGDSALYFCASSLRTTGGNGYTFGSGTRLTVV.

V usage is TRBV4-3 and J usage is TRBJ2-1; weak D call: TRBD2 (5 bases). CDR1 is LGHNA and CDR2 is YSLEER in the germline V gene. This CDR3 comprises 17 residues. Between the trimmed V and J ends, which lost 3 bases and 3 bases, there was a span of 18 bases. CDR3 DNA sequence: TGCGCCAGCAGCCAGGAGACTGGGAGCGCCGTCTACAATGAGCAGTTCTTC. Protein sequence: CASSQETGSAVYNEQFF.

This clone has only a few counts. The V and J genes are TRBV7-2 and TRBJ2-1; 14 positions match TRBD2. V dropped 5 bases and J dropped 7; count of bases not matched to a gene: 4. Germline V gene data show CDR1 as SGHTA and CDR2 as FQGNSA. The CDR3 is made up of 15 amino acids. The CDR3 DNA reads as TGTGCCAGCAGCCCGGGACTAGCGGGAGCGAATGAGCAGTTCTTC. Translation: CASSPGLAGANEQFF.

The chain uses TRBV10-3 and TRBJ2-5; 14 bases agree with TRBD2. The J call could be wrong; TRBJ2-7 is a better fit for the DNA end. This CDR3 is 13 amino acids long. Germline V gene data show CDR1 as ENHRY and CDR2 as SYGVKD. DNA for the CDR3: TGTGCCAGCGGACTAGCGGGAGGCTACGAGCAGTACTTC. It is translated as CASGLAGGYEQYF.

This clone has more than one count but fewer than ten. Here the CDR3 DNA reads TGTGCCAGCTCACCAAGCGGAGGGGACAATCAGCCCCAGCATTTT. This translates into CASSPSGGDNQPQHF. The chain uses TRBV18 and TRBJ1-5, with D perhaps TRBD1 (5 bases). V lost 2 bases and J 3 bases, leaving 11 bases between the germline ends. CDR1 and CDR2 (germline): KGHSH, LQKENI. The length of the CDR3 is 15 residues.

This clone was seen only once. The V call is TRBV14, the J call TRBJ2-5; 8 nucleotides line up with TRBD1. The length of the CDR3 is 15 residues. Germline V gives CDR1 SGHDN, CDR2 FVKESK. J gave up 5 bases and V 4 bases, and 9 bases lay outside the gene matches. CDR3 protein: CASSLGTGWIETQYF. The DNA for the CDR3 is TGTGCCAGCAGCCTTGGGACAGGATGGATCGAGACCCAGTACTTC.

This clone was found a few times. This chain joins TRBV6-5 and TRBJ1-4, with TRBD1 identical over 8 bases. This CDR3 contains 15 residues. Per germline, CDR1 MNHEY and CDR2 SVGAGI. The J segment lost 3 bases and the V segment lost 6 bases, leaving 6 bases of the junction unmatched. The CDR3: CASRGTGAPNEKLFF. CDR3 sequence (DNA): TGTGCCAGCAGGGGGACAGGAGCCCCTAATGAAAAACTGTTTTTT.